One and the same sample provided the 24 T cell receptor beta chains below, sequenced in a study of cytomegalovirus exposure and HLA in healthy donors. PCR amplification relied on 60 Vbeta primers (plus 13 Jbeta primers). Sequencing was performed with immunoSEQ multiplex PCR; in TCRdb, only in-frame clones are kept and a portion is missing. The sample lists approximately 140,000 clones, about 80% occurring once. Sequencing used PBMCs. The receptors here all came from a male donor in good health and CMV-seropositive.

The chain recombines TRBV5-1 with TRBJ2-3; 9 bases match TRBD2. V shed 0 bases, J shed 1 base, and the junction held 0 bases outside the gene matches. The germline CDR1 and CDR2 sequences are SGHRS and YFSETQ. The CDR3 loop spans 15 amino acids. This CDR3 reads CASSLGGRGTDTQYF. CDR3 DNA sequence: TGCGCCAGCAGCTTGGGCGGGAGGGGCACAGATACGCAGTATTTT.

V is TRBV4-1 and J is TRBJ2-7; D unresolved. V was cut by 3 bases and J by 0 bases, with 6 bases left in between. The CDR3 extends over 13 amino acids. Germline assignment: CDR1 MGHRA and CDR2 YSYEKL. CDR3 sequence reads: CASSHAVSYEQYF. CDR3 in DNA: TGCGCCAGCAGCCACGCGGTCTCCTACGAGCAGTACTTC.

The chain carries TRBV27 and TRBJ1-5, with D perhaps TRBD1 (5 bases). Germline V gene data show CDR1 as MNHEY and CDR2 as SMNVEV (reference sequence). The CDR3 runs 13 residues. Trimming took off 3 bases at V and 5 bases at J, with 8 bases between the two ends. The CDR3 DNA reads TGTGCCAGCAGTTTTGGGGCCTATCAGCCCCAGCATTTT. Its protein product is CASSFGAYQPQHF.

V is TRBV6-5 and J is TRBJ1-2, with TRBD1 identical over 7 bases. CDR3 length: 16 amino acids. Germline V lookup: CDR1 MNHEY, CDR2 SVGAGI. The V gene end was trimmed by 0 bases and the J gene end by 7 bases; junction bases not matched to a gene: 11. The DNA of the CDR3 is TGTGCCAGCAGTTACTCCTATTTCGACAGGGTGGGTGGCTACACCTTC. This gives the protein CASSYSYFDRVGGYTF.

V and J are TRBV11-1 and TRBJ2-2, with 10 positions matching TRBD1. Germline assignment: CDR1 SGHAT and CDR2 FQDESV (reference sequence). V was clipped by 8 bases and J by 6 bases; unmatched bases: 6. The CDR3 spans 14 residues. CDR3 protein: CASGDRGWAGELFF. For the CDR3, the DNA is TGTGCCAGCGGGGACAGGGGATGGGCCGGGGAGCTGTTTTTT.

Points on this clone: The same CDR3 arises from other DNA sequences in this sample as well. V gene TRBV27 combines with J gene TRBJ1-2; D may be TRBD1 (5 bases). The CDR3 loop spans 15 amino acids. CDR1 and CDR2 from the germline V gene are MNHEY and SMNVEV (reference sequence). V lost 3 bases, J lost 0 bases, and 11 bases lay in between. CDR3 loop: CASSFAGGSNYGYTF. CDR3 in DNA: TGTGCCAGCAGTTTTGCCGGGGGATCTAACTATGGCTACACCTTC.

The chain carries TRBV5-4 and TRBJ1-1; D gene uncertain. V shed 0 bases and J shed 1 base, with 4 bases lying between them. This CDR3 spans 13 amino acids. CDR1 and CDR2 from the germline V gene are SGHNT and YYREEE (reference sequence). CDR3 amino acids: CASSLGPNTEAFF. As DNA, the CDR3 is TGTGCCAGCAGCTTGGGGCCGAACACTGAAGCTTTCTTT.

This chain connects TRBV25-1 to TRBJ2-7, with 9 bases identical to TRBD1. CDR3 length: 15 residues. V lost 5 bases and J lost 4; bases outside the gene matches: 9. Germline values: CDR1 MGHDK, CDR2 SYGVNS. The chain's CDR3 is CASSKQGADLYEQYF. In DNA, the CDR3 is TGTGCCAGCAGTAAACAGGGGGCTGACCTTTACGAGCAGTACTTC.

This clone has only a few counts. This chain links TRBV6-4 with TRBJ2-3; 10 positions match TRBD2. This CDR3 contains 17 residues. In germline, CDR1 is MRHNA, CDR2 SNTAGT. Trimming at V came to 2 bases and at J to 5 bases, leaving 10 bases not matched to a gene. CDR3: CASSDTTKRGGLDTQYF. The CDR3 bases are TGTGCCAGCAGTGACACCACTAAGCGGGGGGGCCTAGATACGCAGTATTTT.

This rearrangement joins TRBV2 to TRBJ2-5; 9 bases map to TRBD2. Unmatched junction bases numbered 6, after V lost 8 bases and J lost 5 bases. Germline V lookup: CDR1 SNHLY, CDR2 FYNNEI. The CDR3 length is 13 residues. The CDR3: CASAAGGKETQYF. CDR3 sequence (DNA): TGTGCCAGCGCAGCGGGGGGTAAGGAGACCCAGTACTTC.

This sequence joins TRBV19 and TRBJ1-2; 7 nucleotides agree with TRBD1. Germline loops: CDR1 LNHDA, CDR2 SQIVND (reference sequence). This CDR3 region has 15 residues. V lost 5 bases, J lost 4 bases, and 10 bases stayed unmatched. CDR3 in amino acids: CASSVPDRVSYGYTF. In DNA form, the CDR3 reads TGTGCCAGTAGTGTACCAGACAGGGTGAGCTATGGCTACACCTTC.

V is TRBV25-1 and J is TRBJ2-1, with 8 nucleotides matching TRBD2. The CDR3 runs to 16 residues. Germline V gives CDR1 MGHDK, CDR2 SYGVNS. V dropped 4 bases and J dropped 10; count of bases not matched to a gene: 15. CDR3 region: CASSGTFGAGAGEQFF. CDR3 in DNA: TGTGCCAGCAGTGGTACCTTCGGAGCGGGAGCGGGGGAGCAGTTCTTC.

Points on this clone: A junction boundary mismatches the germline segment, possibly from a read error. J is TRBJ2-2 and V is TRBV7-2, with D possibly TRBD1 on 6 matching bases. Germline loops: CDR1 SGHTA, CDR2 FQGNSA. This CDR3 is 15 amino acids long. The CDR3: CASSLLTGNSGELFF. CDR3 sequence (DNA): TGTGCCAGCAGCTTACTTACAGGGAACTCCGGGGAGCTGTTTTTT.

V usage is TRBV19 and J usage is TRBJ2-5; 7 bases agree with TRBD2. Germline CDR1 and CDR2: LNHDA and SQIVND (reference sequence). V lost 5 bases, J lost 1 base, and 10 bases stayed unmatched. The CDR3 length is 16 residues. The CDR3 loop is CASSASVGEGQETQYF. The CDR3 DNA reads TGTGCCAGTAGTGCCTCAGTTGGGGAGGGCCAAGAGACCCAGTACTTC.

The V and J genes are TRBV10-3 and TRBJ2-3; tentative D call: TRBD1 (5 bases). CDR1 and CDR2 from the germline V gene are ENHRY and SYGVKD. V was cut by 6 bases and J by 5 bases, with 15 bases left in between. The CDR3 sequence is 14 residues long. CDR3 DNA sequence: TGTGCCATCAGCCAGGGTTTTTCACAAGATACGCAGTATTTT. This translates into CAISQGFSQDTQYF.

The chain uses TRBV21-1 and TRBJ2-3; no check of the table's D call, TRBD2, against the DNA was made. TRBV21-1 is termed a pseudogene. This CDR3 is 14 amino acids long. The CDR3 spells CASSNPPWRGTQYF. The CDR3 bases are TGTGCCAGCAGCAACCCCCCCTGGCGCGGTACGCAGTATTTT.

The chain couples TRBV6-1 to TRBJ2-7; D remains ambiguous. Germline V gene data show CDR1 as MNHNS and CDR2 as SASEGT. This CDR3 is built from 13 residues. Trimming pared 1 base from V and 3 bases from J, leaving 7 bases between. The CDR3 is CASSEVSGYEQYF. The CDR3 DNA follows: TGTGCCAGCAGTGAAGTATCCGGCTACGAGCAGTACTTC.

The chain combines TRBV15 with TRBJ1-2; tentatively, D is TRBD1 (6 bases). V lost 5 bases to trimming and J lost 0 bases, with 16 bases between them. This CDR3 region has 16 residues. The germline V gene has CDR1 LNHNV and CDR2 YYDKDF (reference sequence). The CDR3 DNA reads as TGTGCCACCAGCGGATTTCGGGACACTGCTAACTATGGCTACACCTTC. This codes for CATSGFRDTANYGYTF.

On this clone: Compared with germline, one end of the junction differs, possibly owing to a read error. The rearrangement links TRBV7-9 to TRBJ1-2; D possibly corresponds to TRBD1 (6 bases). Germline CDR1 reads SEHNR; CDR2 reads FQNEAQ (reference sequence). This CDR3 has 12 amino acids. DNA of the CDR3: TGTTCCAGCAGCTTGGGGGCGGAAGGCTACACCTTC. The encoded protein is CSSSLGAEGYTF.

J is TRBJ1-2 and V is TRBV7-9; D is unclear. CDR3 length: 15 amino acids. V lost 6 bases and J lost 7, with 21 bases in between. The germline V gene encodes CDR1 SEHNR and CDR2 FQNEAQ (reference sequence). The CDR3 nucleotides are TGTGCCAGCAGGCCACGGACTGGGGAGGGTACTGGCTACACCTTC. Translated, it gives CASRPRTGEGTGYTF.

This clone was detected only once. V is TRBV9 and J is TRBJ2-7, with D maybe TRBD2 (6 bases). The CDR3 is 15 residues long. Looked up from germline, CDR1 is SGDLS and CDR2 is YYNGEE. The V end lost 0 bases, the J end lost 0 bases, and 10 bases lay between the germline ends. CDR3 loop: CASSVGEVHSYEQYF. The CDR3 DNA reads TGTGCCAGCAGCGTAGGGGAGGTCCACTCCTACGAGCAGTACTTC.

The chain uses TRBV7-6 and TRBJ2-7; perhaps TRBD2 as D (5 bases). Trimming removed 2 bases from V and 0 bases from J, with 11 bases in between. Looked up from germline, CDR1 is SGHVS and CDR2 is FNYEAQ. CDR3 length: 15 amino acids. This CDR3 is CASSLYPDFSYEQYF. The CDR3 nucleotides are TGTGCCAGCAGCTTATACCCGGACTTCTCCTACGAGCAGTACTTC.

This sequence joins TRBV7-9 and TRBJ2-2, with a tentative D call TRBD2 (6 bases). Germline CDR1 SEHNR, CDR2 FQNEAQ (reference sequence). Trimming removed 4 bases from V and 2 bases from J, with 11 bases in between. The CDR3 contains 15 residues. This CDR3 is CASSSPGANTGELFF. CDR3 coding DNA: TGTGCCAGCAGCTCCCCGGGAGCTAACACCGGGGAGCTGTTTTTT.

This chain connects TRBV27 to TRBJ1-5; TRBD1 agrees at 9 bases. The CDR3 totals 14 residues. CDR1 and CDR2 from the germline V gene are MNHEY and SMNVEV (reference sequence). V lost 4 bases, J lost 6 bases, and 4 bases stayed unmatched. CDR3 sequence reads: CASSSTGGTQPQHF. The CDR3 DNA reads as TGTGCCAGCAGTTCAACAGGGGGCACTCAGCCCCAGCATTTT.